The 29 T cell receptor beta chains in this list originate from one sample, sequenced in a study of shared T cell receptors in the human thymus. Repertoires were generated with immunoSEQ multiplex PCR, while TCRdb's copy carries only in-frame clones and drops some. This table holds just under 550,000 clones, approximately 80% found once. These data were also filed under a second study, of human thymus T cells.

The sample taken for sequencing was thymocytes. The source of these receptors is a boy under three years old with a congenital heart defect.

This clone was seen more than once but under ten times. The chain couples TRBV6-1 to TRBJ2-2; 7 bases fit TRBD1. Germline lookup yields CDR1 MNHNS and CDR2 SASEGT. The CDR3 is 13 residues long. Germline trimming cut 6 bases from V and 5 bases from J; bases unmatched to any gene: 3. CDR3 sequence: CASRPRGTGELFF. Written as DNA, the CDR3 is TGTGCCAGCAGACCCAGGGGGACCGGGGAGCTGTTTTTT.

This rearrangement joins TRBV28 to TRBJ2-3; D unresolved. Looked up from germline, CDR1 is MDHEN and CDR2 is SYDVKM. V lost 6 bases and J 4 bases, leaving 11 bases between the germline ends. CDR3 length: 13 amino acids. As DNA, the CDR3 is TGTGCCAGCAGCCCCACTTTGGCAGATACGCAGTATTTT. Translation gives CASSPTLADTQYF. Using reference TRBV28 and TRBJ2-3 for the parts outside the CDR3, the full variable domain is DVKVTQSSRYLVKRTGEKVFLECVQDMDHENMFWYRQDPGLGLRLIYFSYDVKMKEKGDIPEGYSVSREKKERFSLILESASTNQTSMYLCASSPTLADTQYFGPGTRLTVL.

The V gene is TRBV15, the J gene TRBJ2-2, with 8 nucleotides matching TRBD1. Germline V gene sequence: CDR1 LNHNV, CDR2 YYDKDF (reference sequence). The V gene end was trimmed by 0 bases and the J gene end by 7 bases; junction bases not matched to a gene: 10. The CDR3 loop spans 17 amino acids. The CDR3 DNA sequence: TGTGCCACCAGCAGAGAATTGGGCAGGGGGCATGGCGGGGAGCTGTTTTTT. Translated: CATSRELGRGHGGELFF.

The J gene is TRBJ2-3, the V gene TRBV18; 8 nucleotides match TRBD1. The CDR3 is made up of 16 amino acids. Losses at the gene ends were 3 bases for V and 1 base for J; bases not matched to a gene: 6. CDR1 and CDR2 from the germline V gene are KGHSH and LQKENI. CDR3 sequence (DNA): TGTGCCAGCTCACCCGACCGGGACAGGCGCACAGATACGCAGTATTTT. This sequence encodes CASSPDRDRRTDTQYF. The whole variable domain, filled in from reference TRBV18 and TRBJ2-3, reads NAGVMQNPRHLVRRRGQEARLRCSPMKGHSHVYWYRQLPEEGLKFMVYLQKENIIDESGMPKERFSAEFPKEGPSILRIQQVVRGDSAAYFCASSPDRDRRTDTQYFGPGTRLTVL.

The chain links TRBV30 to TRBJ2-7; TRBD2 matches at 7 bases. J lost 4 bases, V lost 0 bases, and 15 bases had no gene match. The germline V gene has CDR1 GTSNPN and CDR2 SVGIG (reference sequence). The length of the CDR3 is 17 residues. CDR3 region: CAWSVEASGLHLYEQYF. The DNA of the CDR3 is TGTGCCTGGAGTGTAGAGGCTAGCGGATTACATTTATACGAGCAGTACTTC. Full variable domain (missing parts from reference TRBV30 and TRBJ2-7): SQTIHQWPATLVQPVGSPLSLECTVEGTSNPNLYWYRQAAGRGLQLLFYSVGIGQISSEVPQNLSASRPQDRQFILSSKKLLLSDSGFYLCAWSVEASGLHLYEQYFGPGTRLTVT.

V usage is TRBV5-6 and J usage is TRBJ1-1; D ambiguous. From germline, CDR1 is SGHDT and CDR2 YYEEEE. The CDR3 spans 12 residues. V lost 10 bases to trimming and J lost 11 bases, with 21 bases between them. The CDR3 region is CALRERYSGAFF. The CDR3, as DNA: TGTGCCCTGAGAGAGCGGTACTCTGGGGCTTTCTTT.

V usage is TRBV7-2 and J usage is TRBJ2-3; 9 bases are a match to TRBD1. The CDR3 is 14 amino acids. The V segment lost 5 bases and the J segment 3 bases; nucleotides outside the gene matches: 3. Germline V gene data show CDR1 as SGHTA and CDR2 as FQGNSA. The CDR3 coding sequence is TGTGCCAGCAGCACCGGACAGGGGACAGATACGCAGTATTTT. Protein: CASSTGQGTDTQYF. Full variable domain (remainder filled in from reference TRBV7-2 and TRBJ2-3): GAGVSQSPSNKVTEKGKDVELRCDPISGHTALYWYRQSLGQGLEFLIYFQGNSAPDKSGLPSDRFSAERTGGSVSTLTIQRTQQEDSAVYLCASSTGQGTDTQYFGPGTRLTVL.

The chain links TRBV4-2 to TRBJ2-7; TRBD2 matches 12 bases. J gave up 4 bases and V 3 bases, and 4 bases lay outside the gene matches. The CDR3 sequence is 15 residues long. Per the germline V gene, CDR1 is LGHNA and CDR2 is YNFKEQ. CDR3 coding DNA: TGTGCCAGCAGCCACGGGACTAGCGGGTTATACGAGCAGTACTTC. Translation: CASSHGTSGLYEQYF.

The V call is TRBV7-6, the J call TRBJ2-2, with a tentative D call TRBD2 (6 bases). In germline, CDR1 is SGHVS, CDR2 FNYEAQ. The CDR3 spans 16 residues. Trimming cost V 3 bases and J 2 bases, with 13 bases left between them. As DNA, the CDR3 is TGTGCCAGCAGCTTGCTGGCGGGACCAAACACCGGGGAGCTGTTTTTT. The encoded protein is CASSLLAGPNTGELFF.

This clone occurred once. The chain combines TRBV5-8 with TRBJ2-1; a possible D gene is TRBD2 (5 bases). Trimming took 3 bases from V and 11 from J, leaving 18 bases between them. CDR1 is SGHTS, CDR2 YDEGEE, per germline. The CDR3 runs to 14 residues. CDR3 residues: CASSSGRIAGKQFF. The CDR3 nucleotides are TGTGCCAGCAGCTCGGGCCGTATTGCGGGTAAGCAGTTCTTC.

V is TRBV7-8 and J is TRBJ2-5, with D possibly TRBD2 on 5 matching bases. The closer fit of TRBJ2-7 to the DNA end suggests the J call may be wrong. The CDR3 length is 12 residues. Germline V gene lookup returns CDR1 SGHVS and CDR2 FQNEAQ. The CDR3 here is CASSPGLYEQYF. The DNA for the CDR3 is TGTGCCAGCAGCCCAGGACTCTACGAGCAGTACTTC.

The chain combines TRBV27 with TRBJ2-5, with a possible D match to TRBD2 (6 bases). V was pared by 5 bases and J by 1 base, with 20 bases between. CDR3 length: 17 residues. Germline V gives CDR1 MNHEY, CDR2 SMNVEV (reference sequence). CDR3 coding DNA: TGTGCCAGCAGTATCCGGGATCCTGGGGGGTTCCAAGAGACCCAGTACTTC. It yields the protein CASSIRDPGGFQETQYF.

This clone was observed a handful of times. J is TRBJ2-7 and V is TRBV7-2; TRBD2 aligns across 8 bases. In germline, CDR1 is SGHTA, CDR2 FQGNSA. With 2 bases clipped from V and 2 bases from J, the junction kept 2 bases outside the gene matches. The CDR3 runs 14 residues. CDR3 amino acids: CASSLRTSPYEQYF. Here the CDR3 DNA reads TGTGCCAGCAGCTTAAGGACTAGCCCCTACGAGCAGTACTTC.

The gene calls are TRBV4-2 and TRBJ2-2, with 12 bases that match TRBD2. Germline V lookup: CDR1 LGHNA, CDR2 YNFKEQ. With V trimmed by 0 bases and J by 0 bases, 14 bases remained unmatched. The CDR3 contains 22 residues. CDR3 DNA: TGTGCCAGCAGCCAAGATCTTAGACTAGCGGGAGAGCTAATATCGAACACCGGGGAGCTGTTTTTT. It specifies CASSQDLRLAGELISNTGELFF.

This chain uses TRBV28 with TRBJ1-1, with 8 bases matching TRBD1. Losses at the gene ends were 1 base for V and 5 bases for J; bases not matched to a gene: 12. The CDR3 is 17 amino acids. Germline-derived CDR1 and CDR2 are MDHEN and SYDVKM. CDR3 amino acids: CASSLSETGGWLTEAFF. Here the CDR3 DNA reads TGTGCCAGCAGTTTATCGGAAACAGGGGGTTGGCTTACTGAAGCTTTCTTT. The complete variable domain, with remaining parts taken from reference TRBV28 and TRBJ1-1, reads DVKVTQSSRYLVKRTGEKVFLECVQDMDHENMFWYRQDPGLGLRLIYFSYDVKMKEKGDIPEGYSVSREKKERFSLILESASTNQTSMYLCASSLSETGGWLTEAFFGQGTRLTVV.

The rearrangement uses TRBV10-2 and TRBJ2-7, with TRBD2 matching over 9 bases. The CDR3 runs to 13 residues. Germline V gene data show CDR1 as WSHSY and CDR2 as SAAADI. After removal of 8 bases from V and 3 bases from J, the junction contained 5 bases not matched to a gene. The CDR3 coding sequence is TGCGCCAGCCTGGCGGGAGGGTACTACGAGCAGTACTTC. As protein: CASLAGGYYEQYF.

The chain has TRBV20-1 and TRBJ2-3; D possibly corresponds to TRBD2 (5 bases). The CDR3 extends over 11 amino acids. Trimming took 6 bases from V and 4 from J, leaving 8 bases between them. Looked up from germline, CDR1 is DFQATT and CDR2 is SNEGSKA (reference sequence). CDR3 in amino acids: CSAAGPDTQYF. For the CDR3, the DNA is TGCAGTGCGGCGGGTCCAGATACGCAGTATTTT.

The chain is built from TRBV14 and TRBJ1-5, with TRBD1 matching over 7 bases. V lost 6 bases, J lost 4 bases, and 9 bases stayed unmatched. The CDR3 sequence is 15 residues long. Germline V gives CDR1 SGHDN, CDR2 FVKESK. The CDR3 DNA reads as TGTGCCAGCAGGATACGCCGGGACAGAAATCAGCCCCAGCATTTT. Translation: CASRIRRDRNQPQHF.

V is TRBV5-8 and J is TRBJ2-7, with a possible D match to TRBD2 (5 bases). The CDR3 loop spans 13 amino acids. V was cut by 2 bases and J by 7 bases, with 13 bases left in between. In germline, CDR1 is SGHTS, CDR2 YDEGEE. CDR3 in amino acids: CASSFPRRGEQYF. CDR3 DNA: TGTGCCAGCAGCTTTCCCAGGCGCGGGGAGCAGTACTTC.

J is TRBJ2-7 and V is TRBV9; 7 nucleotides line up with TRBD2. CDR1 and CDR2 (germline): SGDLS, YYNGEE. The CDR3 is 17 amino acids. V shed 0 bases, J shed 7 bases, and the junction held 16 bases outside the gene matches. CDR3 nucleotide sequence: TGTGCCAGCAGCGTAGTAGGGGACTACCCCCCTCCGGGGGAGCAGTACTTC. Translation: CASSVVGDYPPPGEQYF.

The rearrangement links TRBV4-3 to TRBJ2-7; 10 bases map to TRBD2. The V segment lost 5 bases and the J segment 2 bases; nucleotides outside the gene matches: 21. CDR3 length: 20 residues. Germline V gives CDR1 LGHNA, CDR2 YSLEER. CDR3 in amino acids: CASSLTRLAVPAGGPYEQYF. CDR3 nucleotide sequence: TGCGCCAGCAGCTTGACCCGCCTAGCGGTCCCAGCGGGAGGGCCCTACGAGCAGTACTTC.

The V gene is TRBV18, the J gene TRBJ2-7; no definite D call. V was pared by 6 bases and J by 7 bases, with 4 bases between. The CDR3 runs to 9 residues. Germline V gene data show CDR1 as KGHSH and CDR2 as LQKENI. DNA of the CDR3: TGTGCCAGCTCCAAAGAGCAGTACTTC. Its protein product is CASSKEQYF.

The V and J genes are TRBV16 and TRBJ2-7; TRBD1 is a possible D gene (6 bases). This CDR3 has 19 amino acids. Between the trimmed V and J ends, which lost 0 bases and 0 bases, there was a span of 21 bases. Per germline, CDR1 KGHSY and CDR2 FQNENV. For the CDR3, the DNA is TGTGCCAGCAGCCAATCTAAACCCTCTGGACAGCCTAACTCCTACGAGCAGTACTTC. Its protein is CASSQSKPSGQPNSYEQYF.

This clone has just a few counts. The J gene is TRBJ2-7, the V gene TRBV2, with TRBD2 matching 13 bases. V lost 6 bases, J lost 5 bases, and 10 bases stayed unmatched. CDR3 size: 16 residues. CDR1 and CDR2 from the germline V gene are SNHLY and FYNNEI. Here the CDR3 DNA reads TGTGCCAGCAGAACTAGGACTAGCGGGAGTACCCACGAGCAGTACTTC. Translated: CASRTRTSGSTHEQYF.

This clone was picked up a small number of times. This chain links TRBV28 with TRBJ2-2, with TRBD2 matching over 13 bases. The CDR3 length is 17 residues. Trimming took 6 bases from V and 4 from J; bases not matched to a gene: 8. Germline V lookup: CDR1 MDHEN, CDR2 SYDVKM. The CDR3 DNA reads TGTGCCAGCAGGTCAGGACTAGCGGGAGCCCCCACCGGGGAGCTGTTTTTT. Protein: CASRSGLAGAPTGELFF.

The table lists this clone with a count of one. The V call is TRBV29-1, the J call TRBJ1-2; a weak D match, TRBD1 (5 bases). Looked up from germline, CDR1 is SQVTM and CDR2 is ANQGSEA. This CDR3 contains 16 residues. The V and J ends lost 8 bases and 4 bases respectively, with 26 bases between them. The CDR3 nucleotides read TGCAGCACCCGTTCCGAACGTGGGGGGGAGGGCTATGGCTACACCTTC. This gives the protein CSTRSERGGEGYGYTF.

This clone was recorded only once. The genes are TRBV5-1 and TRBJ2-1; 8 bases are a match to TRBD2. Germline V gives CDR1 SGHRS, CDR2 YFSETQ. Trimming took 4 bases from V and 1 from J; bases not matched to a gene: 7. The CDR3 is made up of 16 amino acids. The CDR3 sequence is CASSLRGGSSYNEQFF. The CDR3 region has the DNA TGCGCCAGCAGCCTCCGGGGGGGGAGTTCCTACAATGAGCAGTTCTTC.

This chain connects TRBV6-5 to TRBJ2-7, with unresolved D. Trimming cost V 2 bases and J 6 bases, with 14 bases left between them. The germline gives CDR1 MNHEY, CDR2 SVGAGI. The CDR3 spans 14 residues. The CDR3 sequence: CASSYRSRGCEQYF. The CDR3 DNA reads TGTGCCAGCAGTTACCGAAGCCGAGGATGCGAGCAGTACTTC.

This clone was counted between two and nine times. This chain uses TRBV10-2 with TRBJ2-7, with D perhaps matching TRBD2 (5 bases). The CDR3 runs 11 residues. In germline, CDR1 is WSHSY, CDR2 SAAADI. The CDR3 sequence is CAARGIYEQYF. The CDR3 DNA follows: TGCGCGGCTAGAGGGATCTACGAGCAGTACTTC.